The clone carrying this TCR beta chain was observed a single time. This record comes from a study of cytomegalovirus exposure and HLA in healthy donors. Germline V gene data show CDR1 as SGHRS and CDR2 as YFSETQ. With 5 bases clipped from V and 2 bases from J, the junction kept 1 base outside the gene matches. The CDR3 spans 15 residues. The PCR made use of 60 Vbeta and 13 Jbeta primers. Some clones are missing from TCRdb's copy, which holds only in-frame ones; the method was immunoSEQ multiplex PCR. The sample lists some 110,000 clones, roughly 80% seen once, with roughly 8.6% in the top ten. Sequenced: PBMCs. This sequence was found in a woman between 40 and 50 years old in good health and CMV-seropositive. The chain is built from TRBV5-1 and TRBJ2-3, with 14 nucleotides matching TRBD2. The CDR3 DNA is TGCGCCAGCAGGGGACTAGCGGGAGACACAGATACGCAGTATTTT. Translated: CASRGLAGDTDTQYF. Full variable domain (missing parts from reference TRBV5-1 and TRBJ2-3): KAGVTQTPRYLIKTRGQQVTLSCSPISGHRSVSWYQQTPGQGLQFLFEYFSETQRNKGNFPGRFSGRQFSNSRSEMNVSTLELGDSALYLCASRGLAGDTDTQYFGPGTRLTVL.